This T cell receptor beta chain was recorded in a study of cytomegalovirus exposure and HLA in healthy donors. Study context: Later analysis reported that the 120 validation repertoires shared the platform of the roughly 680 first-cohort repertoires.

Germline V gene data show CDR1 as LNHDA and CDR2 as SQIVND (reference sequence). The ends were cut back, 5 bases at V and 3 bases at J, with 14 bases in the middle. This CDR3 has 14 residues. TCRdb keeps only in-frame clones here, not all; method: immunoSEQ multiplex PCR. The sample shows tens of thousands of clones, around 82% of them seen only once. Details on this clone: Its specificity is unknown.

Regarding the study as a whole: Reports described diagnosis of cytomegalovirus status by the classifier as highly specific and sensitive. In vitro experiments confirmed that three CMV-associated chains were specific for CMV antigens. The study listed approximately 160 cytomegalovirus-associated TCR beta chains.

This receptor was identified in a young woman in good health and CMV-seropositive. V usage is TRBV19 and J usage is TRBJ2-7; possibly TRBD1 for D (6 bases). The specimen was PBMCs. DNA of the CDR3: TGTGCCAGTAGTTGGACAGCCATCGACTACGAGCAGTACTTC. Residues: CASSWTAIDYEQYF.